This entry features one T cell receptor (beta chain) sequence. Its cognate antigen is unknown. These data are taken from a study of response to subunit inactivated influenza vaccine. Trimming removed 0 bases at V and 7 bases at J, with 14 bases between. The CDR3 sequence is 15 residues long. Looked up from germline, CDR1 is SGDLS and CDR2 is YYNGEE. MiXCR, run by TCRdb on the RT-PCR reads, gives a single entry per CDR3 protein. The repertoire has 560,000 or so distinct CDR3 sequences, approximately 7.1% of them found once; the top ten carry roughly 13%. The study, taken as a whole, reports: The authors offered the suggestion that each seasonal influenza vaccination recruits few new T cells.

This TCR was recovered from a man aged 45-69 years who received an inactivated influenza vaccine. J is TRBJ1-5 and V is TRBV9; D ambiguous. Sequences were derived from PBMCs from blood, sampled roughly 24 months after vaccination. The DNA for the CDR3 is TGTGCCAGCAGCGTAGAGGGAGGGCTTGACCAGCCCCAGCATTTT. Translated: CASSVEGGLDQPQHF.